This T cell receptor beta chain was identified during a study of preoperative IRX-2 immunotherapy in early breast cancer. TCRdb keeps only in-frame clones here, not all; method: immunoSEQ multiplex PCR. The sample contains fewer than 35,000 clones, nearly 90% of which appear only once. The treatment: preoperative locoregional IRX-2 cytokine immunotherapy. Samples came from a phase Ib trial of preoperative locoregional IRX-2 cytokine immunotherapy. The CDR3 has 14 residues. The germline V and J ends were trimmed by 6 bases and 3 bases, with 12 bases remaining between them. The source is a human donor with breast cancer. The V and J genes are TRBV6-7 and TRBJ1-5; D might be TRBD1 (5 bases). TRBV6-7 is placed among ORFs of uncertain function. The sequenced sample was tumor tissue, obtained after IRX-2 immunotherapy. CDR3 amino acids: CASRLGRINQPQHF. CDR3 DNA: TGTGCCAGCAGGTTGGGGCGGATCAATCAGCCCCAGCATTTT.